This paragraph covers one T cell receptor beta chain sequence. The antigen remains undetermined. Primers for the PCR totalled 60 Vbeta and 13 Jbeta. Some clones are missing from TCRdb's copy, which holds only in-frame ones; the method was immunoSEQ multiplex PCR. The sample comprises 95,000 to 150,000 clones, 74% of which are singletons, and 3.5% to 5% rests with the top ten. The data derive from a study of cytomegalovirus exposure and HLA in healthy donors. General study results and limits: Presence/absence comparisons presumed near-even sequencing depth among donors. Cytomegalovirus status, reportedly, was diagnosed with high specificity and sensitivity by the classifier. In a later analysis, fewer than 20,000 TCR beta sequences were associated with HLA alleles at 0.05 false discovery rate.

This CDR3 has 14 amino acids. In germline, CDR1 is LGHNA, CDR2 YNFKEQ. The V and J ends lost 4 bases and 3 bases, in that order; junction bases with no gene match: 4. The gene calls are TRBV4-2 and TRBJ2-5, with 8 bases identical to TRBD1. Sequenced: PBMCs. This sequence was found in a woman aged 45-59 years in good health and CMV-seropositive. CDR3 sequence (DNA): TGTGCCAGCAGCCGGGGACAGGTAAAAGAGACCCAGTACTTC. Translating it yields CASSRGQVKETQYF.